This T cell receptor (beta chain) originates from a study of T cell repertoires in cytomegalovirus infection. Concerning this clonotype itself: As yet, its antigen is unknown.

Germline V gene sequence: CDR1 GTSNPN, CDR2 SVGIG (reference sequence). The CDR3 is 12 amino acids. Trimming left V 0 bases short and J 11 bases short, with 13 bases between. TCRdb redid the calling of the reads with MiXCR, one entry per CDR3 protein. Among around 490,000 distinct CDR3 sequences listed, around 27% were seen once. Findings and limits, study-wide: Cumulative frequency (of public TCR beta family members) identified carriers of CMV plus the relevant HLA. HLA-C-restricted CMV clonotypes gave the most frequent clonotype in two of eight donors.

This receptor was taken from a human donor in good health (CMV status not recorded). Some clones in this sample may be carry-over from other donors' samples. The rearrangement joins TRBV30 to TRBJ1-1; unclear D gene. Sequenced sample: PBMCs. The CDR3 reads CAWSVGQTGAFF. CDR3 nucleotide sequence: TGTGCCTGGAGTGTAGGGCAGACCGGGGCTTTCTTT.